The clone carrying this T cell receptor beta chain showed up just a few times. This specimen comes from a study of blood T cells in healthy people across ages. For the second PCR, which ran for roughly 6 to 12 cycles, a sample-barcoded 5' primer and a J-beta primer mix were used. TCRdb reprocessed the 5' RACE reads via MiXCR and lists one record per CDR3 protein. The sample contains about 780,000 distinct CDR3 sequences, roughly 26% of which appear only once. Germline lookup yields CDR1 SEHNR and CDR2 FQNEAQ (reference sequence). With 5 bases clipped from V and 1 base from J, the junction kept 5 bases outside the gene matches. This CDR3 region has 15 residues. The same data also went into a second study, on T cells of mothers and their children.

The origin of this receptor is a boy aged 10-17 years in good health. The sequencing input was blood. This rearrangement joins TRBV7-9 to TRBJ2-3; 8 bases map to TRBD2. The CDR3 is CASSNRRGGTDTQYF. The CDR3 bases are TGTGCCAGCAGCAACCGGCGGGGGGGCACAGATACGCAGTATTTT.